This T cell receptor beta chain stems from a study of T-cell memory formation after mild COVID-19. Looking at the study overall: The study found TCR clusters largely donor specific. General study points: Clones from the second wave (peaking day 37) had unconfirmed SARS-CoV-2 specificity.

There are a few counts of this clonotype. Its antigen is unknown. TCRdb processed the 5' RACE reads anew with MiXCR; each CDR3 protein has one entry. In the table there are hundreds of thousands of distinct CDR3 sequences, approximately 15% of which are singletons. The TCR sequence derives from a man aged 18 to 35 who had mild COVID-19 (a few samples of this study predate the infection). Cell type and time point are not known. Sequencing was carried out using PBMCs or a T cell subset sorted from them (not recorded which).

CDR3 DNA sequence: TGTGCCAGCAGCTTAGCCCTTCGGGCGGATGAGCAGTTCTTC. Its protein is CASSLALRADEQFF. This chain links TRBV7-2 with TRBJ2-1, with D hard to call. The germline gives CDR1 SGHTA, CDR2 FQGNSA. V lost 0 bases and J 8 bases, leaving 11 bases between the germline ends. This CDR3 spans 14 amino acids.